This T cell receptor (beta chain) was captured in a study of early T cells in non-severe SARS-CoV-2 infection. About the research overall: The input, bulk RNA from unsorted whole blood, was sequenced, and chains were unpaired. Study conclusions and caveats: VDJdb matching favored anti-spike CD8 responses, missing private and CD4 specificities.

This CDR3 spans 16 amino acids. V trimming: 5 bases; J trimming: 0 bases; junction bases outside the gene matches: 9. The germline V gene encodes CDR1 SEHNR and CDR2 FQNEAQ (reference sequence). In the case of this clonotype: Its specificity is unknown.

Unique molecular identifier tags were affixed to discrete cDNA molecules. TCRdb re-derived calls from the 5' RACE reads in MiXCR, one entry per CDR3 protein. The sample contains about 64,000 distinct CDR3 sequences, around 10% of which appear only once. The source of this sequence is an adult who was a healthcare worker with PCR-confirmed SARS-CoV-2 infection or an uninfected control (not recorded which). The V call is TRBV7-9, the J call TRBJ2-5; 7 nucleotides match TRBD2. Sequenced here: whole blood, sampled at baseline. CDR3 coding DNA: TGTGCCAGCAGCCCAACCGGGACTAAGTACCAAGAGACCCAGTACTTC. This gives the protein CASSPTGTKYQETQYF.